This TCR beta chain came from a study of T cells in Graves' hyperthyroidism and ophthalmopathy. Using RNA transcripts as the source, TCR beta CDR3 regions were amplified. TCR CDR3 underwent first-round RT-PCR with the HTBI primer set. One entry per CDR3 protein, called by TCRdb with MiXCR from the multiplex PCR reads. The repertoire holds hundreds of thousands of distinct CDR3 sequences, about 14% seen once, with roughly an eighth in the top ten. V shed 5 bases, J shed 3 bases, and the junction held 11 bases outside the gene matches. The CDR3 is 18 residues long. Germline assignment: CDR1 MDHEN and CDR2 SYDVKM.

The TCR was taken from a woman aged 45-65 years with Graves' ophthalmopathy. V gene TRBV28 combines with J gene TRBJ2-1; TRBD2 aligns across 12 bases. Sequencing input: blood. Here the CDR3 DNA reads TGTGCCAGCAGTGAAATAATCTGGACTAGCGGGATCTACAATGAGCAGTTCTTC. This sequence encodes CASSEIIWTSGIYNEQFF.